Given below is one T cell receptor beta chain in context. This clone's antigen is unknown. No base-level quality is on record; no much larger clone is a single base apart. This specimen belongs to a study (dated by TCRdb to between 2014 and 2017). Context from the whole study: Whether tumor-infiltrating Tregs in breast cancer are recruited from blood Tregs or converted in situ from other CD4+ T cell subsets was tested.

The Miltenyi Naive CD4+ T Cell Isolation kit was used to purify naive CD4+ T cells, and Tregs were depleted with CD25 microbeads. Tregs, naive and memory CD4+ T cells from tumor, blood and ipsilateral draining lymph nodes of about five breast cancer patients underwent full-length TCR alpha and beta sequencing. Tumor tissue and lymph nodes obtained from ipsilateral axillary dissection were perfused with PBS, minced and then digested with collagenase I and hyaluronidase. FACS confirmed that the sorted cell populations were more than 90% pure. On the study overall, not on this receptor specifically: The greatest overlap of tumor-infiltrating Treg TCR alpha and beta sequences was with tumor naive CD4+ T cells, followed next by blood naive CD4+ T cells. Validation in the larger cohort was restricted to a single TCR beta V-J rearrangement rather than whole repertoires. The TCR gene usage of tumor memory CD4+ T cells clustered together with blood and lymph node memory CD4+ cells and with lymph node naive CD4+ cells.

Amplification of full-length TCR variable regions was done by 5' RACE PCR using constant-region reverse primers, and this step was followed by semi-nested PCR with Nested Universal Primer A. Using the ReliaPrep RNA Cell Miniprep System, total RNA was extracted, and the SMARTer RACE 5'/3' Kit was then used to reverse transcribe the RNA into 5'RACE-ready cDNA. Multiplex adaptors were used to barcode the full-length TCR alpha and beta libraries, which were then sequenced on an Illumina MiSeq. The authors' analysis ran thus. For each of nine subset-tissue groups, sequencing data from the five patients were combined, and the groups were compared by unsupervised clustering of TCR gene usage. The Morisita-Horn index was used to calculate repertoire similarity, with shared sequences weighted by how much each contributed to each repertoire. TCRdb reprocessed the public reads (quality trimming at Q25 with fastp, clone calling with MiXCR) and kept in-frame beta chains. Entries that share a CDR3 protein sequence are merged under the most common genes and DNA. The V and J calls were determined by TCRdb, not by the authors. For this sample the table gives roughly 20,000 distinct CDR3 sequences, of which around 30% were detected only once. The ten largest clones add up to about 2.4% of the sample.

The sequence came from a female donor with breast cancer. Sample: tumor-infiltrating naive CD4+ T cells sorted from the breast tumor. The sample's cell subset or site label is to be understood as: naive CD4+ T cells, CD4+CD45RA+CD25-.

The CDR3 protein is CASSVAGDRGETQYF. The DNA sequence is as follows: TGTGCCAGCAGCGTAGCGGGCGACAGGGGGGAGACCCAGTACTTC. The V gene is TRBV9 and the J gene is TRBJ2-5; TRBD1 lines up with 9 middle nucleotides. Including cysteine and phenylalanine, the CDR3 has 15 amino acids. Of all the DNA, just the CDR3 is kept, 45 bases in frame from base 1. The germline V gene provides CDR1 SGDLS and CDR2 YYNGEE. V lost 0 bases and J lost 5 bases, and the count of bases not matched to a germline gene is 5.